Following are 13 T cell receptor beta chains from one sample sequenced in a study of identical twins. TCRdb re-called the 5' RACE reads through MiXCR, storing one row per CDR3 protein. In the table there are around 550,000 distinct CDR3 sequences, 12% to 15% of which are singletons. Another study also made use of these data, one on yellow fever vaccine responses in identical twins.

The sequenced material came from CD4+ T cells sorted from blood. The receptors were gathered from a woman aged 18-35 years in good health.

Only a few counts were recorded for this clonotype. The rearrangement joins TRBV4-2 to TRBJ2-7; D possibly matches TRBD1 or TRBD2 (5 bases each). CDR1 is LGHNA, CDR2 YNFKEQ, per germline. Trimming left V 0 bases short and J 4 bases short, with 13 bases between. The CDR3 extends over 15 amino acids. In nucleotides, the CDR3 is TGTGCCAGCAGCCAAGAATCACTAGGGGCATACGAGCAGTACGTC. Its translation: CASSQESLGAYEQYV.

This clonotype was seen a few times. The rearrangement uses TRBV20-1 and TRBJ2-3, with TRBD2 identical over 12 bases. Germline-derived CDR1 and CDR2 are DFQATT and SNEGSKA (reference sequence). CDR3 length: 16 residues. With 5 bases clipped from V and 3 bases from J, the junction kept 9 bases outside the gene matches. The CDR3 is CSAHAPSGGATDTQYF. The CDR3 DNA sequence: TGCAGTGCTCATGCCCCTAGCGGGGGGGCGACAGATACGCAGTATTTT.

This clonotype was counted a single time. The chain combines TRBV29-1 with TRBJ2-3; 8 positions match TRBD1. CDR3 length: 13 amino acids. Germline values: CDR1 SQVTM, CDR2 ANQGSEA. J was trimmed by 5 bases and V by 4 bases; bases with no gene match: 5. CDR3 region: CSVVPGGLDTQYF. The CDR3 region has the DNA TGCAGCGTTGTGCCAGGGGGCCTAGATACGCAGTATTTT.

This clonotype turned up a few times. The genes are TRBV5-1 and TRBJ2-6, with 8 bases fitting TRBD1. Germline loops: CDR1 SGHRS, CDR2 YFSETQ. With 4 bases clipped from V and 0 bases from J, the junction kept 9 bases outside the gene matches. The CDR3 contains 18 residues. The CDR3 protein is CASSPRDRFFSGANVLTF. The CDR3, as DNA: TGCGCCAGCAGCCCCCGGGACAGGTTCTTCTCTGGGGCCAACGTCCTGACTTTC.

The rearrangement joins TRBV20-1 to TRBJ1-3; weak D call: TRBD1 (5 bases). Germline V gene lookup returns CDR1 DFQATT and CDR2 SNEGSKA (reference sequence). There are 14 residues in the CDR3. V lost 6 bases, J lost 2 bases, and 14 bases lay in between. The CDR3 coding sequence is TGCAGTGCAGCCGGGGCCGGGGCTGGAAACACCATATATTTT. Amino acid sequence: CSAAGAGAGNTIYF.

The chain uses TRBV9 and TRBJ2-1; no clear D. The CDR3 sequence is 13 residues long. Trimming cost V 3 bases and J 6 bases, with 10 bases left between them. Per the germline V gene, CDR1 is SGDLS and CDR2 is YYNGEE. The CDR3: CASSASVPNEQFF. The CDR3 region has the DNA TGTGCCAGCAGCGCCTCAGTTCCCAATGAGCAGTTCTTC.

This clonotype has more than one count but fewer than ten. The chain links TRBV5-1 to TRBJ1-1; TRBD1 matches at 7 bases. Germline CDR1 is SGHRS and CDR2 is YFSETQ. The length of the CDR3 is 16 residues. With V trimmed by 4 bases and J by 0 bases, 9 bases remained unmatched. The CDR3 loop is CASSQTYRGMNTEAFF. In nucleotides, the CDR3 is TGCGCCAGCAGCCAAACTTACAGGGGTATGAACACTGAAGCTTTCTTT.

Note on this clonotype: The junction differs from germline at one of its ends, possibly a read error. The chain recombines TRBV12-3 or TRBV12-4 with TRBJ2-3; 11 nucleotides agree with TRBD2. The CDR3 spans 18 residues. The CDR3 nucleotides read TGTGCCTGCAGTTCCCACCTTTTAGCGGGGGGGTGGCCAGATACGCAGTATTTT. This encodes CACSSHLLAGGWPDTQYF.

The V gene is TRBV20-1, the J gene TRBJ2-1; 10 bases are a match to TRBD2. CDR3 length equals 13 residues. Germline trimming cut 3 bases from V and 10 bases from J; bases unmatched to any gene: 6. The germline V gene encodes CDR1 DFQATT and CDR2 SNEGSKA (reference sequence). The CDR3 DNA reads as TGCAGTGCTAGGGGAGCGGGGGGGCTAGAGCAGTTCTTC. The encoded protein is CSARGAGGLEQFF.

The sample holds a few counts of this clonotype. V usage is TRBV12-3 or TRBV12-4 and J usage is TRBJ1-4; unclear D gene. The CDR3 has 13 amino acids. V was shortened by 3 bases and J by 8 bases, with 10 bases between the two germline ends. CDR3 region: CASSFRGQEKLFF. DNA for the CDR3: TGTGCCAGCAGTTTTCGAGGGCAAGAAAAACTGTTTTTT.

V usage is TRBV5-1 and J usage is TRBJ1-1; 7 bases line up with TRBD1. Germline lookup yields CDR1 SGHRS and CDR2 YFSETQ. After removal of 4 bases from V and 7 bases from J, the junction contained 7 bases not matched to a gene. This CDR3 comprises 13 residues. The CDR3 protein is CASSKDRLSEAFF. DNA of the CDR3: TGCGCCAGCAGCAAGGACAGGCTAAGTGAAGCTTTCTTT.

The chain is built from TRBV7-9 and TRBJ2-1; unclear D gene. CDR3 length: 13 residues. Germline CDR1 is SEHNR and CDR2 is FQNEAQ (reference sequence). V was clipped by 1 base and J by 6 bases, with 7 bases between them. The CDR3 spells CASSLEAVNEQFF. CDR3 nucleotides: TGTGCCAGCAGCTTAGAGGCAGTCAATGAGCAGTTCTTC.

This CDR3 is CSARDGTGGSNQPQHF. The CDR3 nucleotides read TGCAGTGCTAGAGATGGGACAGGGGGCTCCAATCAGCCCCAGCATTTT. The chain recombines TRBV20-1 with TRBJ1-5; 12 bases map to TRBD1. CDR1 and CDR2 (germline): DFQATT, SNEGSKA (reference sequence). V lost 0 bases to trimming and J lost 3 bases; unmatched junction nucleotides: 3. This CDR3 region has 16 residues.